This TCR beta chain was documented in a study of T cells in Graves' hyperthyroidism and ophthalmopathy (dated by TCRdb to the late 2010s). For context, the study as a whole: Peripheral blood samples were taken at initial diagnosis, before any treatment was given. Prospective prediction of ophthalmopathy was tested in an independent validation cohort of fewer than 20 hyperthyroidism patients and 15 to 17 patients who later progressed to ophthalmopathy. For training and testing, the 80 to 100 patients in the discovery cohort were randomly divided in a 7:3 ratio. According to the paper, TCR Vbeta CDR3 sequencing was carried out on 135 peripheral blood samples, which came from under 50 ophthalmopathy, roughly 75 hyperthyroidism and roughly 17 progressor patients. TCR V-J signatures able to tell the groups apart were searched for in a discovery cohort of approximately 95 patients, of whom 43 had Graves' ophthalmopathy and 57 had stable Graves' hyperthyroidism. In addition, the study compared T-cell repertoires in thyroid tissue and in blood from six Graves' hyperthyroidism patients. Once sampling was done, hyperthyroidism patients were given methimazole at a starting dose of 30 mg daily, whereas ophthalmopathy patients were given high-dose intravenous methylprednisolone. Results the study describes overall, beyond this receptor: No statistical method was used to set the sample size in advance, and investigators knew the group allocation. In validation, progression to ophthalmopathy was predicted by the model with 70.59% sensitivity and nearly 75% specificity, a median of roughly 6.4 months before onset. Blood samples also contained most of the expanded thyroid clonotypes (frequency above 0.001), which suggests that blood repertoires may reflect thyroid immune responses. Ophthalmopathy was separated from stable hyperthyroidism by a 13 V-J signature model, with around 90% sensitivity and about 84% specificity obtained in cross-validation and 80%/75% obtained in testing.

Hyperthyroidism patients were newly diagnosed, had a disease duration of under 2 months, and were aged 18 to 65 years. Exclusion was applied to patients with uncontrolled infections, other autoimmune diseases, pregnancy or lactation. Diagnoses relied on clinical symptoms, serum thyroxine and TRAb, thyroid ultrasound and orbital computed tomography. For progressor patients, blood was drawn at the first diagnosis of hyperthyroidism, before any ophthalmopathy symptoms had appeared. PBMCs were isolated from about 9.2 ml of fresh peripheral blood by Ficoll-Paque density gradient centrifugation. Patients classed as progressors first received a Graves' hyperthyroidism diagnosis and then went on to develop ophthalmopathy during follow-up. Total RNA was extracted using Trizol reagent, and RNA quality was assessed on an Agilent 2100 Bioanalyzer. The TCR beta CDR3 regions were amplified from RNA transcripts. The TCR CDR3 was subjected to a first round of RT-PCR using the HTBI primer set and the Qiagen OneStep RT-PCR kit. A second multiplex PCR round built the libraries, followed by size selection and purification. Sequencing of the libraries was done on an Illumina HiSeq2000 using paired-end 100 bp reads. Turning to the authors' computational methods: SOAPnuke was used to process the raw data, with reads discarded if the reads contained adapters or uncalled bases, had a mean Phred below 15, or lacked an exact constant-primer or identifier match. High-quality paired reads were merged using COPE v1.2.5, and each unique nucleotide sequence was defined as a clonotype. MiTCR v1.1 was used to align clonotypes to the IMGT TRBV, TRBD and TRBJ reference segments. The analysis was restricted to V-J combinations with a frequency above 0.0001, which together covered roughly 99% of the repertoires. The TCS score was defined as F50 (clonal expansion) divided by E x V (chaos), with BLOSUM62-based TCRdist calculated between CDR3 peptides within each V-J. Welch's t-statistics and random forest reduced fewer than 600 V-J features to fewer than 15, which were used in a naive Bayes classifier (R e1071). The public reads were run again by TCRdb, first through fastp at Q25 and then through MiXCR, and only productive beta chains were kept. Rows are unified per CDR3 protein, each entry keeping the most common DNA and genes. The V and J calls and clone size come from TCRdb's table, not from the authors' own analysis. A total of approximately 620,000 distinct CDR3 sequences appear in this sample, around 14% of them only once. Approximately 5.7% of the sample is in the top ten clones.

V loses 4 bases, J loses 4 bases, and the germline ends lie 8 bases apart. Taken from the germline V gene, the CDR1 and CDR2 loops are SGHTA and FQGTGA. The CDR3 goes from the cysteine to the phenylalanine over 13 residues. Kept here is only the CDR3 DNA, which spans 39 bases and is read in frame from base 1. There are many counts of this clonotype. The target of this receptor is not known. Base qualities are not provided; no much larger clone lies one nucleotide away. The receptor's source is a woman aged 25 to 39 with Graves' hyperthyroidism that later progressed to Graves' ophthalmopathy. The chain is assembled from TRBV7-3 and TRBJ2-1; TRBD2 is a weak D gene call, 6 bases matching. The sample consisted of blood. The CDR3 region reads CASSSGLYNEQFF. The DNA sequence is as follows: TGTGCCAGCAGCTCGGGACTTTACAATGAGCAGTTCTTC.